This T cell receptor (beta chain) was sequenced for a study of human T cells and chemical hapten exposure. From germline, CDR1 is MNHEY and CDR2 SVGAGI. This CDR3 region has 15 residues. The germline V and J ends were trimmed by 2 bases and 1 base, with 10 bases remaining between them. TCRdb processed the RACE reads anew with MiXCR; each CDR3 protein has one entry. The sample gives tens of thousands of distinct CDR3 sequences, approximately 9.5% of which show up once; 13% to 15% is in the top ten. This clonotype has at least ten counts. Time point given: patch test 2, 6 weeks after DPC sensitization. Treatment here: therapeutic diphenylcyclopropenone sensitization with weekly scalp DPC. RNA extraction used unfractionated whole blood as the source of total RNA.

The origin of this receptor is a woman in her 30s with alopecia areata. Some clones in this sample may be carry-over from other donors' samples. The chain is built from TRBV6-5 and TRBJ2-3; D could derive from TRBD1 or TRBD2 (6 bases each). This material consisted of whole blood, taken in connection with sensitization to the hapten diphenylcyclopropenone (DPC). This CDR3 is CASSYDRRGTDTQYF. CDR3 nucleotides: TGTGCCAGCAGTTACGACAGGAGGGGCACAGATACGCAGTATTTT.